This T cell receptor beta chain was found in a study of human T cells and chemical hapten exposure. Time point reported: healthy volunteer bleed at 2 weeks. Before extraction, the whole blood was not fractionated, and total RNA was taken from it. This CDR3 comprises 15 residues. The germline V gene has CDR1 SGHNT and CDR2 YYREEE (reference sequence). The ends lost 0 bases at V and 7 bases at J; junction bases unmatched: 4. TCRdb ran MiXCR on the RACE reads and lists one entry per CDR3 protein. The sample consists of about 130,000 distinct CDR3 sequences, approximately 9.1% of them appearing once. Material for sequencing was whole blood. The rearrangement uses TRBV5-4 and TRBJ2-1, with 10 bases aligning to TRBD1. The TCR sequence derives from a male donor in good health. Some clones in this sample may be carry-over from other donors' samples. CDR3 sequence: CASSLGDRGLNEQFF. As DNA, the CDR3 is TGTGCCAGCAGCTTGGGGGACAGGGGTTTGAATGAGCAGTTCTTC.